The T cell receptor beta chain under discussion was sequenced for a study of blood T cell repertoires in COVID-19. CDR1 is LGHNA and CDR2 is YSLEER in the germline V gene. The length of the CDR3 is 18 residues. Losses at the gene ends were 0 bases for V and 3 bases for J; bases not matched to a gene: 7. This clone is a singleton in its sample. Measured with immunoSEQ multiplex PCR; TCRdb has only the in-frame clones, and not every one. The sample consists of just over 350,000 clones, around 88% of them appearing once. Material for sequencing was peripheral blood. The V gene is TRBV4-3, the J gene TRBJ2-3, with TRBD2 matching over 12 bases. This sequence was found in a woman aged 60-75 years with COVID-19, enrolled during active disease. The CDR3 bases are TGCGCCAGCAGCCAAGATCCTAGCGGGGGGGTGAGGACAGATACGCAGTATTTT. This translates into CASSQDPSGGVRTDTQYF.